This T cell receptor beta chain was captured by sequencing in a study of untreated major depressive disorder (dated by TCRdb to the late 2010s). Notes on the research overall: The study was a cross-sectional case-control comparison of T cell phenotype and TCR repertoire between antidepressant-free major depressive disorder patients and individually matched non-depressed controls. The TCRbeta sequencing followed up on differences in Vbeta 5.1, Vbeta 11 and Vbeta 22 usage that flow cytometry had shown in the whole cohort.

Study-wide conclusions, independent of this receptor: In the sequencing data, TRBV25-01 and TRBV02-01 usage matched the flow-cytometry pattern but was not statistically significant. In every sequenced subject, all of the top five TRBV05-01 clones were private clones. Because of strict matching and exclusion criteria, the study sample was comparatively small, which limits how generalizable the findings are. For the sequencing comparisons, planned one-tailed tests were run on just three Vbeta families that had been chosen in advance. Higher TRBV05-01 (Vbeta 5.1) usage among CD4+ T cells of depressed patients compared with controls was confirmed by sequencing, with p = 0.040 in a one-tailed test.

Each depressed patient was pairwise matched to a non-depressed control for sex, age, current smoking status and body mass index. Every participant in the study was of European descent. No current or lifetime mood disorder was present in controls, and Quick Inventory of Depressive Symptoms-Self Report scores of 5 or less were recorded for controls. Major medical conditions, Axis I/II comorbidities, regular medication or illicit drug use, and drinking over 100 g alcohol a week were all grounds for excluding any participant. Approximately 29 ml of peripheral blood was collected into EDTA tubes from each participant. Thawed PBMCs underwent magnetic negative selection with the BD IMag Human CD4 T Lymphocyte Enrichment Set to purify CD4+ T cells. A purity of 90% to 95% was typically achieved with the CD4+ enrichment method, as confirmed by flow cytometry. TCRbeta sequencing was performed on a subgroup of four or five case-control pairs selected blind to chemokine receptor expression and flow-cytometric repertoire skewing results. Every blood sample was taken in the morning at 8:00 a.m., and Ficoll-Hypaque gradient centrifugation was used to isolate PBMCs. PBMCs were gradually cooled to -80 degrees C for cryopreservation and then kept in liquid nitrogen until assay.

Concerning this clone itself: This receptor's antigen is unknown. No base-level quality is on record; no much larger clone is a single base apart.

V drops 6 bases and J drops 3 bases, leaving 11 bases in between. From the cysteine up to the phenylalanine, the CDR3 has a length of 14 residues. Solely the CDR3 DNA is kept, with 42 bases framed from the first base. Via the germline V gene, CDR1 is MNHEY and CDR2 SVGAGI. The Qiagen DNeasy Blood and Tissue Kit was used to extract total genomic DNA from the purified CD4+ T cells. Amplification and sequencing of the TCRbeta CDR3 region, as defined according to IMGT, were carried out with immunoSEQ immunosequencing protocols. The original methods were these. The immunoSEQ service preprocessed the raw sequence data to correct PCR and sequencing errors. Data were loaded into the immunoSEQ Analyzer and further analyzed with VDJtools v1.0.7. The paired Wilcoxon signed-rank test was used to test differences between patients and controls. TCRdb obtained this table from immuneACCESS and retained in-frame rearrangements with V and J assigned. These tables miss some clones; where compared with another copy, unresolved V genes account for less than half of the shortfall, and the remainder is unexplained. Clone size and V and J calls were adopted from that table, with D and trimming inferred from the DNA. This sample comprises just over 20,000 clones, 80% to 90% of them detected only once. The top ten clonotypes cover 4.5% to 6.5% of the sample.

Recombination linked TRBV6-5 to TRBJ1-4, with the D gene not clear enough to name. The TCR was taken from a woman in her 30s in good health. The source material was CD4+ T cells from PBMCs. The CDR3 region: CASRGWSANEKLFF. The nucleotide sequence reads TGTGCCAGCAGGGGATGGTCAGCTAATGAAAAACTGTTTTTT.